This T cell receptor beta chain emerged from a study of CD8 T cells in ankylosing spondylitis. Study conclusions and caveats: Disease-linked clones were CD8+ and relatively rare in peripheral blood. Made up of about eight highly homologous variants, a TCR beta motif appeared characteristic of ankylosing spondylitis blood. Earlier studies detected some motif variants in reactive arthritis synovial fluid and blood. Clones linked to disease were reported to show significant enrichment in matched ankylosing spondylitis synovial fluid.

TCRdb ran MiXCR on the 5' RACE reads and lists one entry per CDR3 protein. The data contain under 250,000 distinct CDR3 sequences, around 6.6% of them singletons. The V gene's germline CDR1 is MNHNS and CDR2 SASEGT. After removal of 4 bases from V and 4 bases from J, the junction contained 11 bases not matched to a gene. The CDR3 is made up of 16 amino acids. This clonotype was counted a few times. The antigen is undetermined. The chain carries TRBV6-1 and TRBJ1-2; the match to TRBD1 covers 8 bases. The sample comprised blood, either unsorted or a sorted T cell fraction (not recorded which). This clonotype was sampled from a male donor with ankylosing spondylitis. In DNA form, the CDR3 reads TGTGCCAGCAGTGGACAGGGGAGTACGGGACCCTATGGCTACACCTTC. Protein sequence: CASSGQGSTGPYGYTF.